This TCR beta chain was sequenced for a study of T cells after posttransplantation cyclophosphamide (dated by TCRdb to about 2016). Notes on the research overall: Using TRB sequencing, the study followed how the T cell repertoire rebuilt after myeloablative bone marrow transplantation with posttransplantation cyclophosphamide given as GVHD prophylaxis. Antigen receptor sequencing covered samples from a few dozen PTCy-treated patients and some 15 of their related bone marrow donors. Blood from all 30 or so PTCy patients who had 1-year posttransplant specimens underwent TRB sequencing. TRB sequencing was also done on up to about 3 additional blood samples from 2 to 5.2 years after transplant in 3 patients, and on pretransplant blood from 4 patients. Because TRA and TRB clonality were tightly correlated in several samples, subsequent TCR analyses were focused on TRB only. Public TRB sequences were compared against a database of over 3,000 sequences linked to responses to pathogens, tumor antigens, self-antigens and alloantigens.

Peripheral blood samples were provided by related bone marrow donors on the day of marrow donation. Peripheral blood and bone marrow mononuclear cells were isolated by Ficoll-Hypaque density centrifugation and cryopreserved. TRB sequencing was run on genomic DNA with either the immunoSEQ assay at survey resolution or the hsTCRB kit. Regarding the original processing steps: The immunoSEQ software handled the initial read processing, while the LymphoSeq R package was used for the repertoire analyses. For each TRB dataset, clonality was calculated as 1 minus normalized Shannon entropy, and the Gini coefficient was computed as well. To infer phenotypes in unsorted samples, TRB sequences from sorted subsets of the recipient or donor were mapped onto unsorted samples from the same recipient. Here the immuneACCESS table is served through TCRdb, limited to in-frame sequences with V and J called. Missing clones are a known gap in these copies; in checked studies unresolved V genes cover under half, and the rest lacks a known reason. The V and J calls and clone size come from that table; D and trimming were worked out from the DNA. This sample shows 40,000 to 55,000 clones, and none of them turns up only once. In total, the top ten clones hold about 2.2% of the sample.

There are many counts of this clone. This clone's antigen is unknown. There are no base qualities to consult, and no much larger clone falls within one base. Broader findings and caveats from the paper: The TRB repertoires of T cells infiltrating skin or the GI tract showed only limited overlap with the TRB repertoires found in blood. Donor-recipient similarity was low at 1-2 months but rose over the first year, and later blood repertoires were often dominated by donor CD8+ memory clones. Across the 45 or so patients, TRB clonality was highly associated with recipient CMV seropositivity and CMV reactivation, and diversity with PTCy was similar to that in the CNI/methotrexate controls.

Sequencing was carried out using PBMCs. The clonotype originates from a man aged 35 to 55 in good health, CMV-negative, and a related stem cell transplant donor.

The CDR3 reads as follows: CATSSYLGRPETQYF. The DNA sequence is as follows: TGTGCCACCAGCAGCTACCTAGGCCGGCCGGAGACCCAGTACTTC. The chain employs TRBV15 and TRBJ2-5; the D segment cannot be called with confidence. The CDR3 runs 15 amino acids, cysteine and phenylalanine included. CDR3 DNA is the only sequence kept; it has 45 bases, read in frame from the first base. The germline V gene (reference sequence) gives CDR1 as LNHNV and CDR2 as YYDKDF. V loses 3 bases, J loses 5 bases, and the germline ends lie 16 bases apart.